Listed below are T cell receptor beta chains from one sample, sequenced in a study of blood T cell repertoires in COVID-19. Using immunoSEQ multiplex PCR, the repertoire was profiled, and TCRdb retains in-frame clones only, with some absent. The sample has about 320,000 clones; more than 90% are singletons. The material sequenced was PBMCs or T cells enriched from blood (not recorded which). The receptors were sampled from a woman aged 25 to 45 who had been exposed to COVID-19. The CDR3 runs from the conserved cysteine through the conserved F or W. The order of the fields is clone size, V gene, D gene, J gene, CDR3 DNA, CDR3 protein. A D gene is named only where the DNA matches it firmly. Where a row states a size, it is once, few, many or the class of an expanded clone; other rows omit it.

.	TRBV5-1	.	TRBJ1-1	TGCGCCAGCAGCTTGGTATCCGGGGGACGACACACTGAAGCTTTCTTT	CASSLVSGGRHTEAFF
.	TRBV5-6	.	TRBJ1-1	TGTGCCAGCAGCTTGTATATGAACACTGAAGCTTTCTTT	CASSLYMNTEAFF
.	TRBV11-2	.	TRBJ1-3	TGTGCCAGCAGCTCTGAACTCGGGGGGAGCGGAAACACCATATATTTT	CASSSELGGSGNTIYF
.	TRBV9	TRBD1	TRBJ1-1	TGTGCCAGCAGCGCGGAACAAGCGGACAGGGGCACTGAAGCTTTCTTT	CASSAEQADRGTEAFF
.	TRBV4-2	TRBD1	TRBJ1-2	TGTGCCAGCAGCCAATGGGGACAGGGGGCGCCGAGCTACACCTTC	CASSQWGQGAPSYTF
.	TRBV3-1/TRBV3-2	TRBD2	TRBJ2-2	TGTGCCAGCAGCCTGGGACTAGCGGAGAACACCGGGGAGCTGTTTTTT	CASSLGLAENTGELFF
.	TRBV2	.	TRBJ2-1	TGTGCCACGAGAGGACCGACAGTGACTTACAATGAGCAGTTCTTC	CATRGPTVTYNEQFF
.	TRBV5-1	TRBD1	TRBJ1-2	TGCGCCAGCAGCTCCCCCGACAGGGACTATGGCTACACCTTC	CASSSPDRDYGYTF
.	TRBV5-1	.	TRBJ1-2	TGCGCCAGCAGCTCGGCAGGGAACTATGGCTACACCTTC	CASSSAGNYGYTF
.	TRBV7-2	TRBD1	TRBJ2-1	TGTGCCAGCCAAGACCCGACAGGGGGTCTAAATGAGCAGTTCTTC	CASQDPTGGLNEQFF
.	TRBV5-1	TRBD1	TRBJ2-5	TGCGCCAGCAGCTTGGTGGACAGGGAGACCCAGTACTTC	CASSLVDRETQYF
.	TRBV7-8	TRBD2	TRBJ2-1	TGTGCCAGCAGCAAGGGACTAGCGGGAAATGAGCAGTTCTTC	CASSKGLAGNEQFF
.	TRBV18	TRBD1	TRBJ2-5	TGTGCCAGCTCACCAAAACCGGGACAGCAAGAGACCCAGTACTTC	CASSPKPGQQETQYF
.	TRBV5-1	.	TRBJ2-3	TGCGCCAGCAGCCTACCGCAAGATACGCAGTATTTT	CASSLPQDTQYF
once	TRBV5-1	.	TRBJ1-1	TGCGCCAGCAGACTACAGGGTACCACTGAAGCTTTCTTT	CASRLQGTTEAFF
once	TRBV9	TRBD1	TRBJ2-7	TGTGCCAGCAGCGGAGGACAGGGGTATGAGCAGTACTTC	CASSGGQGYEQYF
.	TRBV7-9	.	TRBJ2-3	TGTGCCAGCAGCTTAGCTTCGGTGACAGATACGCAGTATTTT	CASSLASVTDTQYF
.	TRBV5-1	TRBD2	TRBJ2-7	TGCGCCAGCAGGGGGACTAGCGGGGCCTACGAGCAGTACTTC	CASRGTSGAYEQYF
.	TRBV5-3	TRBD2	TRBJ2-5	TGTGCCAGAAGCTTTGCATGTGACGGGGGGGCGAAGGAGACCCAGTACTTC	CARSFACDGGAKETQYF
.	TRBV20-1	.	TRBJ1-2	TGCAGTGCTAGTTTTATGAACTATGGCTACACCTTC	CSASFMNYGYTF
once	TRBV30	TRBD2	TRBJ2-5	TGTGCCTGGAGTTTGGTTTCTAGCGGGGGGGCCAGGGAGACCCAGTACTTC	CAWSLVSSGGARETQYF
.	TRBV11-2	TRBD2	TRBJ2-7	TGTGCCAGCAGCACAGGTTGGGGAGGGGTGGGAGACGACGAGCAGTACTTC	CASSTGWGGVGDDEQYF
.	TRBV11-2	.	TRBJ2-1	TGTGCCAGCAGCATTACCTGGGACTTCTACAATGAGCAGTTCTTC	CASSITWDFYNEQFF
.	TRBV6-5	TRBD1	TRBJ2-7	TGTGCCACCGACCTATCTAGACAGGGAAACCACGAGCAGTACTTC	CATDLSRQGNHEQYF
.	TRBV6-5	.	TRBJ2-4	TGTGCCAGCAGTTCTGACATTCAGTACTTC	CASSSDIQYF
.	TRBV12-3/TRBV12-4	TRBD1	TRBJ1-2	TGTGCCAGCAGTTTAGGGGACAGATATGGCTACACCTTC	CASSLGDRYGYTF
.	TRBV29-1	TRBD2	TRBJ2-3	TGCAGCGTCCGTCAGCGGGACCTTCGGGGTACGCAGTATTTT	CSVRQRDLRGTQYF
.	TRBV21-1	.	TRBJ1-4	TGTGCCAGCAGCCCGAGTCGGCAGGGGGGTGAAAAACTGTTTTTT	CASSPSRQGGEKLFF
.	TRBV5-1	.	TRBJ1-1	TGCGCCAGCAGCTTGGCTTCGGGCGGGGGTACTGAAGCTTTCTTT	CASSLASGGGTEAFF
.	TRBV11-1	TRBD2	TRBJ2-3	TGTGCCAGCAGCCCCCGGACTAGCGGGGGGGCTGATACGCAGTATTTT	CASSPRTSGGADTQYF
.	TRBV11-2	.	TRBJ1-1	TGTGCCAGCAGCTTAAGCGGGTGGACTGAAGCTTTCTTT	CASSLSGWTEAFF
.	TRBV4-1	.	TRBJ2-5	TGCGCCAGCAGCCAAGTTTTAACGGTGGAGACCCAGTACTTC	CASSQVLTVETQYF
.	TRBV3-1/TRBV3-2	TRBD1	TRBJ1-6	TGTGCCAGCAGCCGAACCAGGGGGCTCTACTCACCCCTCCACTTT	CASSRTRGLYSPLHF
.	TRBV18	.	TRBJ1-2	TGTGCCAGCTCACCACCGACAGTCAACTATGGCTACACCTTC	CASSPPTVNYGYTF
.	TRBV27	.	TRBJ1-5	TGTGCCAGCAGTTCTCACAGGGTCCCAAATCAGCCCCAGCATTTT	CASSSHRVPNQPQHF
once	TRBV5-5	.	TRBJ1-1	TGTGCCAGCAGCCAGTCGGGGGATGAAGCTTTCTTT	CASSQSGDEAFF
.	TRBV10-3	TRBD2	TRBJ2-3	TGTGCCATCAGTGATGGCTTAGCGGGGGGGCCGTCAGATACGCAGTATTTT	CAISDGLAGGPSDTQYF
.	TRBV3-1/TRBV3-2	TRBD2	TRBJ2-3	TGTGCCAGCAGCTTCGTCAGCGGGGGAGTCACAGATACGCAGTATTTT	CASSFVSGGVTDTQYF
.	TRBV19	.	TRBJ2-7	TGTGCCAGTAGTATAGGTTCAGGGCCGGCCTACGAGCAGTACTTC	CASSIGSGPAYEQYF
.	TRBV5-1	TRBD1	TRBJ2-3	TGCGCCAGCAGCTTTAACAGGGGGCAGGCGCAGTATTTT	CASSFNRGQAQYF
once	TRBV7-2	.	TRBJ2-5	TGTGCCAGCAGCCTAAATGGTGGAGGATCTTACCAAGAGACCCAGTACTTC	CASSLNGGGSYQETQYF
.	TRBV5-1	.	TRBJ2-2	TGCGCCAGCAGCTTGGATAGCACCGGGGAGCTGTTTTTT	CASSLDSTGELFF
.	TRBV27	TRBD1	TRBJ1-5	TGTGCCAGCAGTCCTAATTACAGGGGGGGGCAGCCCCAGCATTTT	CASSPNYRGGQPQHF
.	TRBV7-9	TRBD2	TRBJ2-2	TGTGCCAGCAGCCGCCTACCTATAGCGGGGGGTAACACCGGGGAGCTGTTTTTT	CASSRLPIAGGNTGELFF
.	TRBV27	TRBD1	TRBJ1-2	TGTGCCAGCACCACCCGCACAGGGGTCTATGGCTACACCTTC	CASTTRTGVYGYTF
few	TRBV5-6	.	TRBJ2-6	TGTGCCAGCAGCTACCCGACTCAGCTCTCAGCCAACGTCCTGACTTTC	CASSYPTQLSANVLTF
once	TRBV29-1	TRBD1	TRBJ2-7	TGCAGCGGCCGACAGGGTAGTTCCTACGAGCAGTACTTC	CSGRQGSSYEQYF
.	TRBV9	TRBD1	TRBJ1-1	TGTGCCAGCAGCAGCGGACAGGGGGCATTCACTGAAGCTTTCTTT	CASSSGQGAFTEAFF
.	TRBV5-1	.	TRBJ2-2	TGCGCCAGCCGGGACTCACACACCGGGGAGCTGTTTTTT	CASRDSHTGELFF
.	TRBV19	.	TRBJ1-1	TGTGCCACCCAACCCCCGGGCGGGAAGGCTTTCTTT	CATQPPGGKAFF
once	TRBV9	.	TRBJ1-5	TGTGCCAGCAGCGTAGTGGGGGGGGCCTGTGGCAATCAGCCCCAGCATTTT	CASSVVGGACGNQPQHF
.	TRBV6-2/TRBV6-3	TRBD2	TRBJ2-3	TGTGCCAGCAGTTACATGGGACTACCAGACACAGATACGCAGTATTTT	CASSYMGLPDTDTQYF
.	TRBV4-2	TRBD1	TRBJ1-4	TGTGCCAGCAGCCAAGACCGCGACAGGGATGGTAATGAAAAACTGTTTTTT	CASSQDRDRDGNEKLFF
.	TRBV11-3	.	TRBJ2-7	TGTGCCAGCAGCTTAGTTCCGGGGTCCGAGCAGTACTTC	CASSLVPGSEQYF
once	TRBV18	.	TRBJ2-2	TGTGCCAGCTCACCAGACAGGCTGAACACCGGGGAGCTGTTTTTT	CASSPDRLNTGELFF